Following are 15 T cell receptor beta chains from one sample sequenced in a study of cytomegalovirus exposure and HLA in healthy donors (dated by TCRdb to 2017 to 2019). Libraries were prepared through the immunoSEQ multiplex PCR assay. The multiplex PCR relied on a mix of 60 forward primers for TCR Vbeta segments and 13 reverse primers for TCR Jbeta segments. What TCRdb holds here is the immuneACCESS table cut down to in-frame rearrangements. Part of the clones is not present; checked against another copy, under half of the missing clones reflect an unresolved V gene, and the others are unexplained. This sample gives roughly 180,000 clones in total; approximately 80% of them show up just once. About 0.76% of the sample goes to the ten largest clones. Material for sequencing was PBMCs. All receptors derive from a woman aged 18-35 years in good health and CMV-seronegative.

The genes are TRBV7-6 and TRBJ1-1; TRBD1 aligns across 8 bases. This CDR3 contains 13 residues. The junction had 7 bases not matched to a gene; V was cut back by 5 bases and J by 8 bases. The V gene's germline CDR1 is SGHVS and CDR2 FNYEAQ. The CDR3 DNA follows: TGTGCCAGCAGCCTTCGGACAGGGACCGAAGCTTTCTTT. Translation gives CASSLRTGTEAFF.

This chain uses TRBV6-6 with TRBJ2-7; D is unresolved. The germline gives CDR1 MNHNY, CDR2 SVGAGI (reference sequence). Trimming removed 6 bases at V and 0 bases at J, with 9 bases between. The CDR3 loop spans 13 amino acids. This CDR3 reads CASSYEASYEQYF. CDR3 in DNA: TGTGCCAGCAGCTATGAGGCCTCCTACGAGCAGTACTTC.

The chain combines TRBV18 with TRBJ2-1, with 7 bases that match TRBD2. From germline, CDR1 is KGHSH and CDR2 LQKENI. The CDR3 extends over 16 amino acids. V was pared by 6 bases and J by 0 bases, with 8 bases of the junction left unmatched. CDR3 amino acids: CASSLAGGFSYNEQFF. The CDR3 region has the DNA TGTGCCAGCTCTCTTGCCGGGGGGTTCTCCTACAATGAGCAGTTCTTC.

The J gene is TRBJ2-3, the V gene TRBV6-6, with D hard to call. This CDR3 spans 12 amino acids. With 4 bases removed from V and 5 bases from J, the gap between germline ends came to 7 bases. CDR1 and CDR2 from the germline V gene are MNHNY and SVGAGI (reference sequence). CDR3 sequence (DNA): TGTGCCAGCAGTTTGACTCAAGATACGCAGTATTTT. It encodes CASSLTQDTQYF.

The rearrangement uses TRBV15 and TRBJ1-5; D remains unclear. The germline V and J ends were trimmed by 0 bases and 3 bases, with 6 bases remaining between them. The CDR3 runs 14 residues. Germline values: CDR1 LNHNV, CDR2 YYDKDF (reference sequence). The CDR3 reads CATSRDSHNQPQHF. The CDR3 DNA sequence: TGTGCCACCAGCAGAGATTCCCACAATCAGCCCCAGCATTTT.

The CDR3 sequence is CASSLGQGVRNEQFF. The CDR3 bases are TGTGCCAGCAGCTTGGGACAGGGGGTACGGAATGAGCAGTTCTTC. J is TRBJ2-1 and V is TRBV5-4, with 9 nucleotides matching TRBD1. This CDR3 has 15 amino acids. The V gene's germline CDR1 is SGHNT and CDR2 YYREEE (reference sequence). The V and J ends lost 0 bases and 7 bases, in that order; junction bases with no gene match: 5.

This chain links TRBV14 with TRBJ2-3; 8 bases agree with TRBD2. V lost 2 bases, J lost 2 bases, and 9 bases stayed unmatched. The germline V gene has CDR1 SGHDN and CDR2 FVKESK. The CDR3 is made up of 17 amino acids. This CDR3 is CASSQRSSSGPTDTQYF. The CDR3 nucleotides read TGTGCCAGCAGCCAAAGGTCCTCTAGCGGGCCCACAGATACGCAGTATTTT.

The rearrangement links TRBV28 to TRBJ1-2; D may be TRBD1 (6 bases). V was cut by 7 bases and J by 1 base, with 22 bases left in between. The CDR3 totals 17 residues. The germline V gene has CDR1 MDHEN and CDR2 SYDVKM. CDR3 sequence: CASNLAGWTAFNYGYTF. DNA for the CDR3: TGTGCCAGCAACCTCGCGGGTTGGACAGCCTTTAACTATGGCTACACCTTC.

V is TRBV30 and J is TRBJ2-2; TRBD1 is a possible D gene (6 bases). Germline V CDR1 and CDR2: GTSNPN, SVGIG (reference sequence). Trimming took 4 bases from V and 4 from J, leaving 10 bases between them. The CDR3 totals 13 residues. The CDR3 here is CAWNQGFTGELFF. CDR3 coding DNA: TGTGCCTGGAACCAGGGGTTCACCGGGGAGCTGTTTTTT.

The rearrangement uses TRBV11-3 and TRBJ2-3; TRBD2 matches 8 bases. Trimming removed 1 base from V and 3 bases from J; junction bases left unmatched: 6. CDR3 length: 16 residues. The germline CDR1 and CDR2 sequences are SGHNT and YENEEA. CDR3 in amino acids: CASSLGSGRGTDTQYF. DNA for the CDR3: TGTGCCAGCAGCTTAGGAAGCGGGAGAGGTACAGATACGCAGTATTTT.

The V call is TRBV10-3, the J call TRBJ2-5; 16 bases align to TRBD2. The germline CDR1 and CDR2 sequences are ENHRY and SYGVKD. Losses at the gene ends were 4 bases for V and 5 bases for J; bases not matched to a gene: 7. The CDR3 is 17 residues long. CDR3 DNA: TGTGCCATCAGTGCGGCGGGACTAGCGGGAGGGGCGGAGACCCAGTACTTC. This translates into CAISAAGLAGGAETQYF.

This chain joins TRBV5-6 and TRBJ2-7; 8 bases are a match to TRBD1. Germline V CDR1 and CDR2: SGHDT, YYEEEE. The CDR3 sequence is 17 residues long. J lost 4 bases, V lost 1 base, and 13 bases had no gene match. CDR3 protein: CASSLFGAGGVLYEQYF. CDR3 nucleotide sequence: TGTGCCAGCAGCTTGTTCGGGGCAGGGGGCGTCTTGTACGAGCAGTACTTC. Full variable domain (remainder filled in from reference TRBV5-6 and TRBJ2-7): DAGVTQSPTHLIKTRGQQVTLRCSPKSGHDTVSWYQQALGQGPQFIFQYYEEEERQRGNFPDRFSGHQFPNYSSELNVNALLLGDSALYLCASSLFGAGGVLYEQYFGPGTRLTVT.

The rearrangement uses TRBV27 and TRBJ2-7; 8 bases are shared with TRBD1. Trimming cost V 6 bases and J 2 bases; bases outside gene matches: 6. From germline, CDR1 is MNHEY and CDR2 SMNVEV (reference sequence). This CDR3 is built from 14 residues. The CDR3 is CASSAGTGPYEQYF. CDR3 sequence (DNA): TGTGCCAGCAGCGCCGGGACAGGTCCCTACGAGCAGTACTTC.

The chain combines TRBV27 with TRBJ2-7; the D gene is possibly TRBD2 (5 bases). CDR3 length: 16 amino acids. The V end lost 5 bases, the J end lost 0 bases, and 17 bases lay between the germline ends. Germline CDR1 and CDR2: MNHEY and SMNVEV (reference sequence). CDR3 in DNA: TGTGCCAGCAGTCGTACATTAGCGCATAGCTCCTACGAGCAGTACTTC. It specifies CASSRTLAHSSYEQYF.

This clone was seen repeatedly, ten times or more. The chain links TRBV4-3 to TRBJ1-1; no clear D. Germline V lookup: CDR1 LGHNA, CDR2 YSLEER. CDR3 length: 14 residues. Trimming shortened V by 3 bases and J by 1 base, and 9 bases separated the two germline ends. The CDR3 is CASSHGERNTEAFF. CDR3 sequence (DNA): TGCGCCAGCAGCCACGGAGAGCGGAACACTGAAGCTTTCTTT.